One sample yielded the 8 T cell receptor beta chains listed below, sequenced in a study of cytomegalovirus exposure and HLA in healthy donors. 60 Vbeta and 13 Jbeta primers were used in PCR. The repertoire was sequenced with immunoSEQ multiplex PCR; TCRdb's copy has only in-frame clones and lacks some. The sample consists of over 100,000 clones, roughly 80% of them appearing once. Sequenced sample: PBMCs. The source is a female donor in good health and CMV-seronegative.

This CDR3 is CASELQRETQYF. CDR3 coding DNA: TGTGCCAGCGAGTTACAGAGAGAGACCCAGTACTTC. The chain couples TRBV2 to TRBJ2-5; D ambiguous. Germline V gives CDR1 SNHLY, CDR2 FYNNEI. The germline V and J ends were trimmed by 8 bases and 4 bases, with 11 bases remaining between them. CDR3 length: 12 amino acids. Full variable domain (rest looked up from reference TRBV2 and TRBJ2-5): EPEVTQTPSHQVTQMGQEVILRCVPISNHLYFYWYRQILGQKVEFLVSFYNNEISEKSEIFDDQFSVERPDGSNFTLKIRSTKLEDSAMYFCASELQRETQYFGPGTRLLVL.

The rearrangement links TRBV18 to TRBJ2-7; 10 bases align to TRBD1. Germline CDR1 is KGHSH and CDR2 is LQKENI. The CDR3 extends over 14 amino acids. V lost 6 bases and J lost 2; bases outside the gene matches: 4. The CDR3 protein is CASSQGQGAYEQYF. The DNA of the CDR3 is TGTGCCAGCTCTCAAGGACAGGGGGCCTACGAGCAGTACTTC.

This sequence joins TRBV5-1 and TRBJ1-1; D unclear. V shed 2 bases and J shed 4 bases, with 9 bases lying between them. Germline V lookup: CDR1 SGHRS, CDR2 YFSETQ. The CDR3 has 13 amino acids. This chain's CDR3 is CASSFPPRTEAFF. CDR3 DNA sequence: TGCGCCAGCAGCTTCCCCCCCCGCACTGAAGCTTTCTTT.

This clone was found a few times. This rearrangement joins TRBV7-2 to TRBJ2-1; 7 bases align to TRBD1. V lost 5 bases, J lost 7 bases, and 8 bases stayed unmatched. The CDR3 is 14 amino acids. Germline assignment: CDR1 SGHTA and CDR2 FQGNSA. CDR3 DNA: TGTGCCAGCAGCCGTACCGGGACAGCAAATGAGCAGTTCTTC. Translating gives CASSRTGTANEQFF.

The chain combines TRBV7-2 with TRBJ2-7; 7 positions match TRBD1. The V and J ends lost 1 base and 3 bases, in that order; junction bases with no gene match: 6. This CDR3 has 15 residues. The germline V gene has CDR1 SGHTA and CDR2 FQGNSA. The CDR3 coding sequence is TGTGCCAGCAGCTTAGAGGTGACAGGGAACTACGAGCAGTACTTC. This sequence encodes CASSLEVTGNYEQYF.

The chain has TRBV7-2 and TRBJ1-5; D perhaps matches TRBD1 (6 bases). With 1 base removed from V and 1 base from J, the gap between germline ends came to 14 bases. Germline V gene sequence: CDR1 SGHTA, CDR2 FQGNSA. This CDR3 is built from 17 residues. CDR3: CASSLGGGFQSNQPQHF. The CDR3 region has the DNA TGTGCCAGCAGCTTAGGAGGGGGTTTCCAGAGCAATCAGCCCCAGCATTTT.

The chain recombines TRBV6-5 with TRBJ1-1; 7 nucleotides line up with TRBD1. J was trimmed by 8 bases and V by 7 bases; bases with no gene match: 7. Germline lookup yields CDR1 MNHEY and CDR2 SVGAGI. The CDR3 is 12 residues long. CDR3 region: CASTPDRTEAFF. CDR3 bases: TGTGCCAGCACTCCGGACAGGACCGAAGCTTTCTTT.

V gene TRBV5-4 combines with J gene TRBJ1-1; D gene unclear. The CDR3 contains 11 residues. Per germline, CDR1 SGHNT and CDR2 YYREEE (reference sequence). The V and J ends lost 3 bases and 7 bases respectively, with 7 bases between them. The CDR3 nucleotides are TGTGCCAGCAGCTCTGCAGGTGAAGCTTTCTTT. Protein: CASSSAGEAFF.